Shown below are 18 T cell receptor beta chains from a single sample sequenced in a study of blood T cell repertoires in COVID-19. Only in-frame clones appear in the TCRdb table, and some are missing; sequencing was by immunoSEQ multiplex PCR. The sample holds about 210,000 clones, roughly 91% seen once. Sequencing input: PBMCs or T cells enriched from blood (not recorded which). The receptors originated from a man younger than 45 in a cohort exposed to, infected with or recovered from COVID-19 (not recorded which).

The genes are TRBV7-9 and TRBJ1-2, with 9 bases that match TRBD1. The CDR3 contains 16 residues. Germline CDR1 is SEHNR and CDR2 is FQNEAQ (reference sequence). V shed 1 base and J 7 bases; nucleotides not matched to a gene: 10. The CDR3 DNA reads as TGTGCCAGCAGCTTAGACCCGGGACAGGGACGCCTTGGCTACACCTTC. Its translation: CASSLDPGQGRLGYTF. Variable domain in full (rest from reference TRBV7-9 and TRBJ1-2): DTGVSQNPRHKITKRGQNVTFRCDPISEHNRLYWYRQTLGQGPEFLTYFQNEAQLEKSRLLSDRFSAERPKGSFSTLEIQRTEQGDSAMYLCASSLDPGQGRLGYTFGSGTRLTVV.

This sequence joins TRBV27 and TRBJ1-2, with TRBD1 matching 7 bases. V dropped 3 bases and J dropped 4; count of bases not matched to a gene: 2. CDR3 length equals 13 residues. Per the germline V gene, CDR1 is MNHEY and CDR2 is SMNVEV (reference sequence). The CDR3 loop reads CASSFGQAYGYTF. CDR3 in DNA: TGTGCCAGCAGTTTCGGACAGGCCTATGGCTACACCTTC.

This clone was recorded once. This chain uses TRBV19 with TRBJ2-7; TRBD2 matches 10 bases. Germline V gene sequence: CDR1 LNHDA, CDR2 SQIVND (reference sequence). CDR3 length: 15 amino acids. V lost 3 bases, J lost 4 bases, and 6 bases stayed unmatched. CDR3 DNA: TGTGCCAGTAGTATTTTGGCTAGCGGGAGATACGAGCAGTACTTC. It yields the protein CASSILASGRYEQYF.

CDR3 nucleotides: TGTGCCAGCAGTCTCCTCGGGTCAGGGGAGCAGTTCTTC. Translated: CASSLLGSGEQFF. The chain couples TRBV28 to TRBJ2-1; weak D call: TRBD1 (5 bases). Looked up from germline, CDR1 is MDHEN and CDR2 is SYDVKM. This CDR3 contains 13 residues. V was clipped by 5 bases and J by 10 bases, with 15 bases between them.

This chain connects TRBV28 to TRBJ1-2; TRBD1 aligns across 7 bases. Germline V gene sequence: CDR1 MDHEN, CDR2 SYDVKM. V shed 7 bases, J shed 0 bases, and the junction held 8 bases outside the gene matches. The CDR3 sequence is 15 residues long. CDR3 sequence reads: CASTDDRAPNYGYTF. The CDR3 bases are TGTGCCAGCACTGACGACAGGGCTCCTAACTATGGCTACACCTTC.

J is TRBJ2-6 and V is TRBV3-1 (or the pseudogene TRBV3-2); 9 positions match TRBD1. CDR1 is LGHDT and CDR2 is YNNKEL in the germline V gene (reference sequence). V trimming: 3 bases; J trimming: 0 bases; junction bases outside the gene matches: 3. CDR3 size: 17 residues. The CDR3 bases are TGTGCCAGCAGCCATGGGACAGGGCCCTCTGGGGCCAACGTCCTGACTTTC. Translating it yields CASSHGTGPSGANVLTF.

The genes are TRBV6-5 and TRBJ1-5; D is possibly TRBD1 (6 bases). Trimming pared 6 bases from V and 3 bases from J, leaving 15 bases between. In germline, CDR1 is MNHEY, CDR2 SVGAGI. The CDR3 spans 15 residues. The CDR3 nucleotides are TGTGCCAGCAGCCCCGCGACAGGTCTCAATCAGCCCCAGCATTTT. Amino acids: CASSPATGLNQPQHF.

Here the CDR3 reads CASSLAAGSSSYEQYF. Written as DNA, the CDR3 is TGTGCCAGCAGCTTAGCGGCAGGATCCAGCTCCTACGAGCAGTACTTC. The chain has TRBV7-2 and TRBJ2-7; D is uncertain. This CDR3 is 16 amino acids long. Deletions cut 0 bases from V and 0 bases from J, with 12 bases between. CDR1 and CDR2 (germline): SGHTA, FQGNSA. Looking up the rest from reference TRBV7-2 and TRBJ2-7 gives the full variable domain: GAGVSQSPSNKVTEKGKDVELRCDPISGHTALYWYRQSLGQGLEFLIYFQGNSAPDKSGLPSDRFSAERTGGSVSTLTIQRTQQEDSAVYLCASSLAAGSSSYEQYFGPGTRLTVT.

The genes are TRBV27 and TRBJ1-4; unclear D gene. This CDR3 comprises 16 residues. Germline V gives CDR1 MNHEY, CDR2 SMNVEV (reference sequence). Trimming cost V 2 bases and J 0 bases, with 10 bases left between them. The CDR3 nucleotides are TGTGCCAGCAGTTTAAGCCCCTCGGCAACTAATGAAAAACTGTTTTTT. Its translation: CASSLSPSATNEKLFF.

The rearrangement uses TRBV7-9 and TRBJ2-1, with TRBD2 matching 11 bases. With V trimmed by 4 bases and J by 0 bases, 8 bases remained unmatched. The CDR3 is made up of 18 amino acids. Germline V CDR1 and CDR2: SEHNR, FQNEAQ (reference sequence). This chain's CDR3 is CASSSTSGSPSSYNEQFF. Written as DNA, the CDR3 is TGTGCCAGCAGCTCCACTAGCGGGAGTCCGAGCTCCTACAATGAGCAGTTCTTC. Full variable domain (missing parts from reference TRBV7-9 and TRBJ2-1): DTGVSQNPRHKITKRGQNVTFRCDPISEHNRLYWYRQTLGQGPEFLTYFQNEAQLEKSRLLSDRFSAERPKGSFSTLEIQRTEQGDSAMYLCASSSTSGSPSSYNEQFFGPGTRLTVL.

The J gene is TRBJ2-5, the V gene TRBV7-9, with 8 bases that match TRBD2. CDR1 is SEHNR, CDR2 FQNEAQ, per germline (reference sequence). CDR3 length equals 13 residues. V shed 8 bases, J shed 4 bases, and the junction held 6 bases outside the gene matches. CDR3 coding DNA: TGTGCCAGCTCCGGGAGGGCAATAGAGACCCAGTACTTC. Its translation is CASSGRAIETQYF. Full variable domain (remainder filled in from reference TRBV7-9 and TRBJ2-5): DTGVSQNPRHKITKRGQNVTFRCDPISEHNRLYWYRQTLGQGPEFLTYFQNEAQLEKSRLLSDRFSAERPKGSFSTLEIQRTEQGDSAMYLCASSGRAIETQYFGPGTRLLVL.

In this sample, this clone turned up a few times. The chain is built from TRBV6-4 and TRBJ2-1; 7 nucleotides match TRBD2. CDR3 size: 18 residues. V lost 0 bases and J lost 4; bases outside the gene matches: 12. CDR1 is MRHNA and CDR2 is SNTAGT in the germline V gene. The CDR3 DNA sequence: TGTGCCAGCAGTGACTCGAATTCATTTGGCGGGAGATACAATGAGCAGTTCTTC. This encodes CASSDSNSFGGRYNEQFF.

The V and J genes are TRBV3-1 (or the pseudogene TRBV3-2) and TRBJ2-2; no clear D gene. CDR1 and CDR2 from the germline V gene are LGHDT and YNNKEL (reference sequence). The CDR3 contains 14 residues. V was cut by 2 bases and J by 1 base, with 5 bases left in between. The CDR3 reads CASSQFKNTGELFF. Here the CDR3 DNA reads TGTGCCAGCAGCCAATTCAAGAACACCGGGGAGCTGTTTTTT.

The rearrangement joins TRBV5-1 to TRBJ1-2, with TRBD1 as a possible D gene (5 bases). Germline CDR1 SGHRS, CDR2 YFSETQ. The CDR3 runs to 16 residues. V was clipped by 5 bases and J by 6 bases, with 23 bases between them. The CDR3 protein is CASSPAGRGWQDGYTF. DNA for the CDR3: TGCGCCAGCAGTCCCGCGGGAAGGGGTTGGCAGGATGGCTACACCTTC.

In nucleotides, the CDR3 is TGTGCCAGCAGTCAATCCGGGGGAGGGGGACAGGGCGTTTTTAACTATGGCTACACCTTC. This sequence encodes CASSQSGGGGQGVFNYGYTF. The chain couples TRBV6-6 to TRBJ1-2; 9 bases map to TRBD1. Trimming took 5 bases from V and 1 from J; bases not matched to a gene: 20. This CDR3 comprises 20 residues. From germline, CDR1 is MNHNY and CDR2 SVGAGI (reference sequence).

The chain couples TRBV2 to TRBJ1-2; no reliable D call. CDR3 length: 13 residues. The V end lost 1 base, the J end lost 4 bases, and 7 bases lay between the germline ends. Germline V gives CDR1 SNHLY, CDR2 FYNNEI. The CDR3, as DNA: TGTGCCAGCAGTGAAGGGCAGATCTATGGCTACACCTTC. This codes for CASSEGQIYGYTF. Complete variable domain (other parts from reference TRBV2 and TRBJ1-2): EPEVTQTPSHQVTQMGQEVILRCVPISNHLYFYWYRQILGQKVEFLVSFYNNEISEKSEIFDDQFSVERPDGSNFTLKIRSTKLEDSAMYFCASSEGQIYGYTFGSGTRLTVV.

The gene calls are TRBV28 and TRBJ1-2; D is uncertain. The germline V gene encodes CDR1 MDHEN and CDR2 SYDVKM. This CDR3 spans 14 amino acids. V was shortened by 5 bases and J by 3 bases, with 13 bases between the two germline ends. The chain's CDR3 is CASSPSPGYYGYTF. CDR3 bases: TGTGCCAGCAGTCCCTCTCCCGGTTACTATGGCTACACCTTC.

This chain connects TRBV28 to TRBJ2-3; D not certain. Deletions cut 3 bases from V and 3 bases from J, with 7 bases between. CDR1 is MDHEN and CDR2 is SYDVKM in the germline V gene. The CDR3 has 13 amino acids. DNA for the CDR3: TGTGCCAGCAGTTTGATGGAGACAGATACGCAGTATTTT. Translating it yields CASSLMETDTQYF.